These T cell receptor beta chains were read from a single sample in a study of cytomegalovirus exposure and HLA in healthy donors. This table comes from immunoSEQ multiplex PCR, and its TCRdb copy is limited to in-frame clones, with some not included. The table includes around 200,000 clones, 75% to 85% detected once. Sequencing used PBMCs. These receptors were taken from a woman younger than 30 in good health and CMV-seronegative. Both conserved end residues are part of each CDR3. Each record gives: J gene, clone size, CDR3 length, V gene, D gene, CDR3 protein, CDR3 DNA. D genes are given only for firm matches. The listing skips clone size in some rows; elsewhere it reads once, few, many or a size class.

TRBJ2-1 . 17 TRBV5-1 TRBD2 CASSPTIAGGPYNEQFF TGCGCCAGCTCCCCGACAATAGCGGGAGGGCCGTACAATGAGCAGTTCTTC
TRBJ1-2 once 17 TRBV29-1 TRBD1 CSVDQEAGGTWDYGYTF TGCAGCGTTGATCAGGAGGCAGGGGGAACTTGGGACTATGGCTACACCTTC
TRBJ1-2 . 14 TRBV6-5 . CASSEDGWGHGYTF TGTGCCAGCAGTGAAGACGGGTGGGGGCATGGCTACACCTTC
TRBJ2-5 . 15 TRBV7-2 TRBD2 CASSLVAGDRETQYF TGTGCCAGCTCCCTTGTGGCGGGAGATCGAGAGACCCAGTACTTC
TRBJ2-2 . 15 TRBV7-3 TRBD1 CASSRGQENTGELFF TGTGCCAGCAGCAGGGGACAGGAGAACACCGGGGAGCTGTTTTTT
TRBJ2-7 . 15 TRBV28 TRBD2 CASSWGESGSYEQYF TGTGCCAGCAGTTGGGGGGAAAGCGGGAGCTACGAGCAGTACTTC
TRBJ2-5 . 16 TRBV7-8 TRBD2 CASSLTWTSGQETQYF TGTGCCAGCAGCTTAACTTGGACTAGCGGGCAGGAGACCCAGTACTTC
TRBJ2-7 . 13 TRBV10-1 . CASTGVRGYEQYF TGCGCCAGCACGGGGGTTCGAGGCTACGAGCAGTACTTC
TRBJ2-5 . 17 TRBV5-1 TRBD2 CASSLGVRAGGEETQYF TGCGCCAGCAGCTTGGGAGTTCGAGCGGGGGGGGAAGAGACCCAGTACTTC
TRBJ2-7 . 12 TRBV27 . CASSFNNYEQYF TGTGCCAGCAGTTTCAACAACTACGAGCAGTACTTC
TRBJ2-3 . 16 TRBV4-1 . CASSQDFGSSTDTQYF TGCGCCAGCAGCCAAGATTTCGGGTCTAGCACAGATACGCAGTATTTT
TRBJ2-7 . 16 TRBV6-5 TRBD1 CASSYSGTGDSYEQYF TGTGCCAGCAGTTACTCAGGGACAGGGGATTCCTACGAGCAGTACTTC
TRBJ2-5 . 14 TRBV7-9 TRBD1 CASSIPTGKETQYF TGTGCCAGCAGCATCCCGACAGGGAAAGAGACCCAGTACTTC
TRBJ2-5 . 13 TRBV2 TRBD1 CATTKGADETQYF TGTGCCACCACGAAGGGGGCCGATGAGACCCAGTACTTC
TRBJ2-7 . 13 TRBV5-5 . CASTDPGYYEQYF TGTGCCAGCACCGACCCGGGGTACTACGAGCAGTACTTC
TRBJ2-5 once 16 TRBV7-9 TRBD2 CSSSLTLGGGPETQYF TGTTCCAGCAGCTTAACTCTGGGGGGAGGGCCAGAGACCCAGTACTTC
TRBJ2-5 . 17 TRBV7-2 TRBD2 CASSLASGGAIQETQYF TGTGCCAGCAGCTTAGCGTCCGGGGGGGCGATCCAAGAGACCCAGTACTTC
TRBJ1-2 . 13 TRBV5-1 . CASSLAWSDGYTF TGCGCCAGCAGCTTGGCCTGGAGCGATGGCTACACCTTC
TRBJ2-5 few 16 TRBV10-3 . CAISVGGGPKQETQYF TGTGCCATCAGTGTGGGAGGGGGTCCTAAACAAGAGACCCAGTACTTC
TRBJ1-1 . 17 TRBV2 TRBD1 CASSAPRQGIKTSEAFF TGTGCCAGCAGTGCCCCGAGACAGGGGATTAAGACGAGTGAAGCTTTCTTT
TRBJ2-1 . 13 TRBV6-6 . CASSSGSYNEQFF TGTGCCAGCAGTAGCGGGTCCTACAATGAGCAGTTCTTC
TRBJ2-7 . 15 TRBV5-1 . CASSPGQGYSYEQYF TGCGCCAGCAGCCCCGGGCAGGGTTACTCCTACGAGCAGTACTTC
TRBJ2-7 . 13 TRBV27 . CASSLTLRNEQYF TGTGCCAGCAGTCTTACCCTAAGAAACGAGCAGTACTTC
TRBJ1-2 . 15 TRBV5-5 . CASSLKTGPSAGYTF TGTGCCAGCAGCTTGAAGACAGGACCTTCGGCGGGCTACACCTTC
TRBJ2-3 . 15 TRBV10-3 . CAISESTGTTDTQYF TGTGCCATCAGTGAGTCTACAGGGACCACAGATACGCAGTATTTT
TRBJ2-7 once 15 TRBV6-5 . CASSYSQTGSYEQYF TGTGCCAGCAGTTACTCGCAAACAGGGTCCTACGAGCAGTACTTC
TRBJ2-5 once 14 TRBV6-1 TRBD2 CATERGGVPETQYF TGTGCCACTGAAAGGGGAGGGGTACCAGAGACCCAGTACTTC
TRBJ2-1 . 13 TRBV10-1 . CASSESSSPEQFF TGCGCCAGCAGTGAGTCGAGTTCTCCTGAGCAGTTCTTC
TRBJ2-7 . 14 TRBV6-6 TRBD2 CASSPLAGTYEQYF TGTGCCAGCAGTCCTCTAGCGGGCACCTACGAGCAGTACTTC
TRBJ1-2 . 16 TRBV21-1 . CASSKGTGLFEYGYTF TGTGCCAGCAGCAAAGGGACAGGGCTGTTCGAATATGGCTACACCTTC
TRBJ1-6 . 15 TRBV6-1 . CASSEAQGYHSPLHF TGTGCCAGCAGTGAAGCGCAGGGGTATCATTCACCCCTCCACTTT
TRBJ2-5 few 14 TRBV10-1 TRBD2 CASSTGTSVETQYF TGCGCCAGCAGTACCGGCACTAGCGTTGAGACCCAGTACTTC
TRBJ2-1 . 11 TRBV30 . CAWSAINEQFF TGTGCCTGGAGTGCTATCAATGAGCAGTTCTTC
TRBJ2-6 . 19 TRBV5-1 . CASSLIISDTAPGANVLTF TGCGCCAGCAGCCTAATTATCTCGGACACCGCACCTGGGGCCAACGTCCTGACTTTC
TRBJ2-7 . 15 TRBV7-2 TRBD2 CASSLETSGSHEQYF TGTGCCAGCAGCTTAGAGACTAGCGGGAGCCACGAGCAGTACTTC
TRBJ2-5 . 13 TRBV7-2 . CASSIAGAETQYF TGTGCCAGCAGCATTGCGGGGGCCGAGACCCAGTACTTC
TRBJ2-2 . 17 TRBV7-3 TRBD2 CASSSPTGTSKSGELFF TGTGCCAGCAGCTCGCCTACCGGGACTAGTAAATCCGGGGAGCTGTTTTTT
TRBJ1-1 . 12 TRBV28 . CASSLGTIEAFF TGTGCCAGCAGTTTAGGTACAATTGAAGCTTTCTTT
TRBJ2-7 . 15 TRBV9 . CASSPGSAGFYEQYF TGTGCCAGCAGCCCGGGGTCGGCCGGCTTCTACGAGCAGTACTTC
TRBJ2-1 . 16 TRBV29-1 TRBD2 CSVEARDYTIHNEQFF TGCAGCGTTGAAGCTCGGGACTACACCATCCACAATGAGCAGTTCTTC
TRBJ2-1 . 14 TRBV5-4 TRBD1 CASSGGQIYNEQFF TGTGCCAGCAGCGGGGGACAGATCTACAATGAGCAGTTCTTC
TRBJ2-7 . 15 TRBV2 . CASTPEVTSFYEQYF TGTGCCAGCACCCCAGAGGTGACTAGTTTTTACGAGCAGTACTTC
TRBJ2-7 . 14 TRBV5-1 TRBD1 CASSLGDSTNEQYF TGCGCCAGCAGCTTGGGGGACAGTACAAACGAGCAGTACTTC
TRBJ2-7 . 14 TRBV27 TRBD1 CASRDRENSYEQYF TGTGCCAGCAGGGACAGGGAGAATTCCTACGAGCAGTACTTC
TRBJ2-7 once 14 TRBV15 . CATSSQGYKNEQYF TGTGCCACCAGCAGCCAGGGTTATAAGAACGAGCAGTACTTC
TRBJ2-7 . 15 TRBV7-9 . CASSLAGGPIKEQYF TGTGCCAGCAGCTTAGCAGGGGGACCCATTAAGGAGCAGTACTTC